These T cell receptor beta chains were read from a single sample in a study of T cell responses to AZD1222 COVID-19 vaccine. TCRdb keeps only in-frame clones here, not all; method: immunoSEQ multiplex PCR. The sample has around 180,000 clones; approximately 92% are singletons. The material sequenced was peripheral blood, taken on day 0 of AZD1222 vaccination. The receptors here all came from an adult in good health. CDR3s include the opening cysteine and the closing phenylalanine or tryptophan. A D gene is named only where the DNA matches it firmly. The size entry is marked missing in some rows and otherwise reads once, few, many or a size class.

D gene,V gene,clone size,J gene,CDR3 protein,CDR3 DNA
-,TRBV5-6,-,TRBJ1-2,CASSLGPLDGYTF,TGTGCCAGCAGCTTGGGGCCCCTTGATGGCTACACCTTC
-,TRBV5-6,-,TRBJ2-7,CASSYVQRAYEQYF,TGTGCCAGCAGCTATGTGCAGCGGGCCTACGAGCAGTACTTC
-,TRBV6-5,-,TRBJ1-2,CASSTPGRPYGYTF,TGTGCCAGCAGTACACCCGGGCGGCCCTATGGCTACACCTTC
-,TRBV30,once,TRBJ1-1,CAWRPGQNTEAFF,TGTGCCTGGAGACCTGGACAGAACACTGAAGCTTTCTTT
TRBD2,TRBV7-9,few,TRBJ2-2,CASSRRGDTGELFF,TGTGCCAGCAGCCGACGGGGGGACACCGGGGAGCTGTTTTTT
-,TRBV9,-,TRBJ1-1,CASSLTSEAEAFF,TGTGCCAGCAGCTTAACTTCGGAGGCTGAAGCTTTCTTT
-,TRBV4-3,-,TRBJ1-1,CASSHNREAFF,TGCGCCAGCAGCCACAACAGGGAAGCTTTCTTT
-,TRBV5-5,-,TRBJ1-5,CASSLGTNSNQPQHF,TGTGCCAGCAGCTTGGGTACGAATAGCAATCAGCCCCAGCATTTT
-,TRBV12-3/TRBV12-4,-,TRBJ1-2,CASSSDGRVYTF,TGTGCCAGCAGCTCGGACGGAAGGGTCTACACCTTC
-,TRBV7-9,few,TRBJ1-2,CASSLVPGSYGYTF,TGTGCCAGCAGCTTAGTTCCGGGTTCCTATGGCTACACCTTC
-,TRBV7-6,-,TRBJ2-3,CASSLRLAADTQYF,TGTGCCAGCAGCTTACGACTGGCGGCAGATACGCAGTATTTT
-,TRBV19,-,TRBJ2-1,CASSPGRDSYNEQFF,TGTGCCAGTAGTCCAGGCAGGGACTCCTACAATGAGCAGTTCTTC
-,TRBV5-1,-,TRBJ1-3,CASSRGDTASGNTIYF,TGCGCCAGCAGCCGAGGGGACACCGCCTCTGGAAACACCATATATTTT
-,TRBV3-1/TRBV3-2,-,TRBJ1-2,CASSQQDGLNYGYTF,TGTGCCAGCAGCCAACAAGACGGCCTTAACTATGGCTACACCTTC
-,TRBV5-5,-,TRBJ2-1,CASSSRLYNEQFF,TGTGCCAGCAGCTCCAGGTTGTACAATGAGCAGTTCTTC
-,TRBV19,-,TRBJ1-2,CASSIDALANYGYTF,TGTGCCAGTAGTATAGACGCCTTAGCTAACTATGGCTACACCTTC
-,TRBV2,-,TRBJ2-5,CASSPFETQYF,TGTGCCAGCAGTCCGTTTGAGACCCAGTACTTC
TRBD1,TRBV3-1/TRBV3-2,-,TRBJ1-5,CASSQVRTGPMACNQPQHF,TGTGCCAGCAGCCAAGTAAGGACAGGGCCGATGGCGTGCAATCAGCCCCAGCATTTT
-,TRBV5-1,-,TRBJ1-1,CASSFRDGETYTEAFF,TGCGCCAGCAGCTTCCGGGACGGGGAAACGTACACTGAAGCTTTCTTT
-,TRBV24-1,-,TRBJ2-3,CATSGQSFRVLGDTQYF,TGTGCCACCAGTGGTCAAAGTTTTAGGGTTTTGGGAGATACGCAGTATTTT
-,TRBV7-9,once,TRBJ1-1,CASSLDWTVKLNTEAFF,TGTGCCAGCAGCTTAGATTGGACAGTGAAATTGAACACTGAAGCTTTCTTT
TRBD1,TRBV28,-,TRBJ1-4,CASSSPGTGGIEEKLFF,TGTGCCAGCAGTTCACCTGGGACAGGGGGGATTGAGGAAAAACTGTTTTTT
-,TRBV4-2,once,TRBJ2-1,CASSPDPRGTYNEQFF,TGTGCCAGCAGCCCTGATCCACGGGGTACCTACAATGAGCAGTTCTTC
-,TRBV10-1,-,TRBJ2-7,CASSESTTVDAYEQYF,TGCGCCAGCAGTGAGTCGACGACCGTCGATGCCTACGAGCAGTACTTC
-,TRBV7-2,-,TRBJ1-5,CASSLSALSNQPQHF,TGTGCCAGCAGCTTGTCGGCTCTTAGCAATCAGCCCCAGCATTTT
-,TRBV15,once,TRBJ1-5,CATSSTSQGFYSNQPQHF,TGTGCCACCAGCAGCACATCACAGGGATTTTATAGCAATCAGCCCCAGCATTTT
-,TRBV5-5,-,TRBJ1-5,CASSLTVYSNQPQHF,TGTGCCAGCAGCTTGACGGTTTATAGCAATCAGCCCCAGCATTTT
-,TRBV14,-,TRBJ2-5,CASSQWAGVQETQYF,TGTGCCAGCAGCCAATGGGCAGGGGTTCAAGAGACCCAGTACTTC
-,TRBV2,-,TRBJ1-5,CASSFSGSSNQPQHF,TGTGCCAGCAGCTTTTCCGGGAGTAGCAATCAGCCCCAGCATTTT
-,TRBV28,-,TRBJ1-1,CASSLRTAHNTEAFF,TGTGCCAGCAGCTTGCGGACAGCTCATAACACTGAAGCTTTCTTT
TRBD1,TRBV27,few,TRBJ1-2,CASSLLGQGTNYGYTF,TGTGCCAGCAGTTTATTGGGACAGGGAACTAACTATGGCTACACCTTC
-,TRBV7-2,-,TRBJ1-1,CASSLQSGDTEAFF,TGTGCCAGCAGCCTACAAAGTGGTGACACTGAAGCTTTCTTT
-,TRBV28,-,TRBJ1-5,CASSFGGSGGQPQHF,TGTGCCAGCAGTTTTGGGGGGTCCGGAGGTCAGCCCCAGCATTTT
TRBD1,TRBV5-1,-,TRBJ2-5,CASSLETGQAGETQYF,TGCGCCAGCAGCTTGGAGACCGGACAGGCAGGAGAGACCCAGTACTTC
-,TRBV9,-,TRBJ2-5,CASSVGPGETQYF,TGTGCCAGCAGCGTGGGGCCGGGGGAGACCCAGTACTTC
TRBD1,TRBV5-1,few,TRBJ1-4,CASSLAPTGAQEKLFF,TGCGCCAGCAGCTTGGCCCCCACAGGGGCACAGGAAAAACTGTTTTTT
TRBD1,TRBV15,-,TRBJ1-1,CATSRDHSQGVWTEAFF,TGTGCCACCAGCAGAGATCACTCTCAGGGGGTATGGACTGAAGCTTTCTTT
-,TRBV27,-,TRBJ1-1,CASSKIAMNTEAFF,TGTGCCAGCAGTAAGATTGCCATGAACACTGAAGCTTTCTTT
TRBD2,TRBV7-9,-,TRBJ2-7,CASSWGTSRNPYEQYF,TGTGCCAGCAGCTGGGGGACTAGCAGAAATCCCTACGAGCAGTACTTC
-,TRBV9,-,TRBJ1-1,CASSVNSHGPNTEAFF,TGTGCCAGCAGCGTTAATAGTCACGGACCGAACACTGAAGCTTTCTTT
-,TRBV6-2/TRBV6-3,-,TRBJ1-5,CASSFGTLNQPQHF,TGTGCCAGCAGTTTCGGGACATTAAATCAGCCCCAGCATTTT
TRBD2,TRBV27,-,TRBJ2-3,CASSLSGRFPDTQYF,TGTGCCAGCAGCCTCAGCGGGAGGTTCCCAGATACGCAGTATTTT
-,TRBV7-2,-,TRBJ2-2,CASRVTPGGNTGELFF,TGTGCCAGCCGCGTTACTCCAGGCGGTAACACCGGGGAGCTGTTTTTT